The present entry profiles one T cell receptor (beta chain) with its context. These data originate in a study of OX40 agonist ivuxolimab in advanced cancers. Measured with immunoSEQ multiplex PCR; TCRdb has only the in-frame clones, and not every one. The sample has approximately 99,000 clones; 91% are singletons. The origin of this receptor is an adult with an advanced solid tumor such as melanoma, head and neck, liver or kidney cancer. Specimen: CD4+ or CD8+ T cells sorted from blood, collected in a trial of the OX40 agonist ivuxolimab.

Written as DNA, the CDR3 is TGTGCCAGTATGGCAGGGGGCTATAATGAGCAGTTCTTC. This encodes CASMAGGYNEQFF. The V gene is TRBV19, the J gene TRBJ2-1; TRBD1 matches 8 bases. Germline V gene data show CDR1 as LNHDA and CDR2 as SQIVND (reference sequence). Trimming removed 7 bases from V and 7 bases from J; junction bases left unmatched: 6. This CDR3 is built from 13 residues. The entire variable domain, with the rest obtained from reference TRBV19 and TRBJ2-1, is as follows: DGGITQSPKYLFRKEGQNVTLSCEQNLNHDAMYWYRQDPGQGLRLIYYSQIVNDFQKGDIAEGYSVSREKKESFPLTVTSAQKNPTAFYLCASMAGGYNEQFFGPGTRLTVL.